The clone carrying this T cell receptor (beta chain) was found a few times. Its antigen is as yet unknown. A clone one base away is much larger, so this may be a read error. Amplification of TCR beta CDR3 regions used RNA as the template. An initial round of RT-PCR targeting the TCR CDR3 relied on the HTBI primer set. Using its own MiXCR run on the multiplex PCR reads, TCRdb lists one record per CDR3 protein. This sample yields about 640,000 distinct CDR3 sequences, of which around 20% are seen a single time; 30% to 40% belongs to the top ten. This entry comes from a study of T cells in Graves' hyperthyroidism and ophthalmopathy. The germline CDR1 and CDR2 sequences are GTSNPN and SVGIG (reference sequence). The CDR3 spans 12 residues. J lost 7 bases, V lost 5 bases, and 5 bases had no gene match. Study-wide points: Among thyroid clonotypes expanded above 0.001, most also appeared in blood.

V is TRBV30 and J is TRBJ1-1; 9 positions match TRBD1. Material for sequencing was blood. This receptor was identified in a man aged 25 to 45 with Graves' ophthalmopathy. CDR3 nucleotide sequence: TGTGCCTGGGGGACAGGGCGTAGTGAAGCTTTCTTT. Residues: CAWGTGRSEAFF.